This TCR beta chain was identified during a study of T cells in tuberculosis. On the study more broadly: IGRA-negative adolescents, IGRA-positive adolescents with latent tuberculosis and adults with active tuberculosis formed this South African cohort.

On average about 100,000 T cells per donor were immunosequenced. The CDR3 sequence is 16 residues long. V lost 6 bases, J lost 6 bases, and 15 bases stayed unmatched. CDR1 and CDR2 from the germline V gene are SQVTM and ANQGSEA. Generated by immunoSEQ multiplex PCR, the TCRdb table keeps only in-frame clones and is missing some. The data hold 25,000 to 35,000 clones, with 95% to 96% observed a single time. This clone is categorized as medium-sized. The specimen sequenced was PBMCs. The V call is TRBV29-1, the J call TRBJ2-1, with 9 positions matching TRBD2. The sequence derives from a donor aged 10-30 years with latent tuberculosis or without tuberculosis infection. CDR3 in amino acids: CSVIGGGGLSSNEQFF. The CDR3 bases are TGCAGCGTCATAGGCGGGGGGGGGCTAAGTAGCAATGAGCAGTTCTTC.